The rows below give T cell receptor beta chains drawn from one sample of a study of T cells in Graves' hyperthyroidism and ophthalmopathy. A single record per CDR3 protein comes from TCRdb applying MiXCR to the multiplex PCR reads. The data show about 600,000 distinct CDR3 sequences, over 12% seen once. The sequenced material came from blood. The receptor source for this set is a woman between 18 and 29 years old with Graves' ophthalmopathy. CDR3s include the opening cysteine and the closing phenylalanine or tryptophan. Each record gives: clone size, D gene, J gene, V gene, CDR3 DNA, CDR3 protein. A D gene is named only where the DNA matches it firmly. Size is stated for part of the rows, as once, few or many counts, or as a class when the clone is expanded.

>few|.|TRBJ2-1|TRBV6-5
TGTGCCAGCAGTTACTCATCAGGGGAGGAGCAGTTCTTC
CASSYSSGEEQFF
>.|TRBD1|TRBJ1-2|TRBV19
TGTGCCAGTACCGACAGGGCGGAGGTCTATGGCTACACCTTC
CASTDRAEVYGYTF
>many|TRBD1|TRBJ2-7|TRBV30
TGTGCCTCTTCCGAGGGGACAGCGCCCTACGAGCAGTACTTC
CASSEGTAPYEQYF
>few|.|TRBJ1-1|TRBV5-1
TGCGCCAGCAGCTTGGTGGGTGAGGGGTGGACTGAAGCTTTCTTT
CASSLVGEGWTEAFF
>.|.|TRBJ1-4|TRBV9
TGTGCCAGCAGCGTAGCCGGCAAGGGAACTAATGAAAAACTGTTTTTT
CASSVAGKGTNEKLFF
>.|TRBD2|TRBJ2-1|TRBV19
TGTGCCAGTAAAAGGATCTTCGGGACTAGCGGGATAAATGAGCAGTTCTTC
CASKRIFGTSGINEQFF
>many|.|TRBJ2-1|TRBV11-2
TGTGCCAGCACCCTGACCACGCGTTTCTCCTACAATGAGCAGTTCTTC
CASTLTTRFSYNEQFF
>few|.|TRBJ2-6|TRBV27
TGTGCCAGCAGTACCACAGGGCACTCTGGGGCCAACGTCCTGACTTTC
CASSTTGHSGANVLTF
>.|TRBD1|TRBJ2-7|TRBV5-6
TGTGCCAGCAGCTTACAGGGGCCTGGAAGCGAGCAGTACTTC
CASSLQGPGSEQYF
>many|.|TRBJ2-1|TRBV12-3/TRBV12-4
TGTGCCAGCAGTCGACAGGATTCCTACAATGAGCAGTTCTTC
CASSRQDSYNEQFF
>many|TRBD1|TRBJ2-7|TRBV20-1
TGCAGTGCTAGTCGCCCGGGACAGGCGTACGAGCAGTACTTC
CSASRPGQAYEQYF
>.|TRBD2|TRBJ2-1|TRBV10-3
TGTGCCATCAGTGAGTCTAGACTAGCGGATAACAATGAGCAGTTCTTC
CAISESRLADNNEQFF
>many|.|TRBJ2-5|TRBV11-3
TGTGCCAGCAGCTCCGGCCCGGGGGCAAGGACCCAGTACTTC
CASSSGPGARTQYF
>.|.|TRBJ1-2|TRBV10-3
TGTGCCATCAGTCCAGACGGGGACGGGATGGGCTACACCTTC
CAISPDGDGMGYTF
>.|.|TRBJ2-5|TRBV7-7
TGTGCTAGCAGCTCACAACGGGACGAGACCCAGTACTTC
CASSSQRDETQYF
>many|.|TRBJ1-1|TRBV3-1
TGTGCCAGCAGCCAAGTCTCCTTCATGAACACTGAAGCTTTCTTT
CASSQVSFMNTEAFF
>few|.|TRBJ2-7|TRBV9
TGTGCCAGCAATCCCGGTGCACCGGGCGAGCAGTACTTC
CASNPGAPGEQYF
>many|TRBD1|TRBJ1-1|TRBV18
TGTGCCAGCTCATCAACAGGACAGGAGATGAACACTGAAGCTTTCTTT
CASSSTGQEMNTEAFF
>many|TRBD2|TRBJ2-7|TRBV11-2
TGTGCCAGCAGCTTTATGACTAGCGGAACCTACGAGCAGTACTTC
CASSFMTSGTYEQYF
>many|.|TRBJ2-1|TRBV2
TGTGCCAGCAGGAAAAGGGTAGGCGGGATCCACAATGAGCAGTTCTTC
CASRKRVGGIHNEQFF
>many|.|TRBJ1-6|TRBV7-2
TGTGCCAGCAGCTCGAGCTCCTATAATTCACCCCTCCACTTT
CASSSSSYNSPLHF
>.|TRBD1|TRBJ2-1|TRBV7-6
TGTGCCAGCAGCTTAGGAGGGACAGGGGGGGGGAATGAGCAGTTCTTC
CASSLGGTGGGNEQFF